This T cell receptor beta chain was sequenced during a study of blood T cell repertoires in COVID-19. As for the study in general: Collection of acute and convalescent COVID-19 samples took place in the United States, Italy and Spain.

Enrolled through a virtual design, the participants were between roughly 18 and 90 years of age and came from 24 US areas. The study assigned cohorts using participant-reported clinical history. In the authors' methods: Estimated nucleated cell counts came from reference gene primer amplification. Sequenced by immunoSEQ multiplex PCR; TCRdb stores in-frame clones only, minus some. The DNA was the basis for D and trimming; V, J and clone size are from that table. Of fewer than 350,000 clones listed, 85% are singletons. This TCR derives from a woman between 25 and 40 years old who had been exposed to COVID-19. The source material was PBMCs or T cells enriched from blood (not recorded which).

The CDR3 bases are TGTGCCAGCAGCTTAGCGACAGGTTATGAAAAACTGTTTTTT. Amino acid sequence: CASSLATGYEKLFF. The V and J genes are TRBV7-9 and TRBJ1-4; TRBD1 is a possible D gene (6 bases). The CDR3 runs to 14 residues. Germline-derived CDR1 and CDR2 are SEHNR and FQNEAQ (reference sequence). Trimming stripped 0 bases from V and 6 bases from J, with 8 bases between. Together with reference TRBV7-9 and TRBJ1-4, the CDR3 gives the full variable domain: DTGVSQNPRHKITKRGQNVTFRCDPISEHNRLYWYRQTLGQGPEFLTYFQNEAQLEKSRLLSDRFSAERPKGSFSTLEIQRTEQGDSAMYLCASSLATGYEKLFFGSGTQLSVL.